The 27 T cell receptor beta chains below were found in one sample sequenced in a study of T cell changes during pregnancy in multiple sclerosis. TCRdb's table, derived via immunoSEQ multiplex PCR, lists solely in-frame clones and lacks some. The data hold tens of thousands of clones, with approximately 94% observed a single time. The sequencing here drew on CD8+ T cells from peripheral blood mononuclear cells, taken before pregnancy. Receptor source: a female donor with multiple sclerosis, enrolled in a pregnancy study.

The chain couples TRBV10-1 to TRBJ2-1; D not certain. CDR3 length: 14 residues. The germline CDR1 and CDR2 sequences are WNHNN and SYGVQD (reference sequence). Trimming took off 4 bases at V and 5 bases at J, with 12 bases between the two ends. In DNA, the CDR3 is TGCGCCAGCAGTGGTCTAGTCGGTAACAATGAGCAGTTCTTC. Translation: CASSGLVGNNEQFF.

CDR3 coding DNA: TGTGCCATCAAAACGGAGGACCCATCCTCCTACAATGAGCAGTTCTTC. This codes for CAIKTEDPSSYNEQFF. This rearrangement joins TRBV10-3 to TRBJ2-1; tentative D call: TRBD2 (5 bases). The CDR3 has 16 residues. Looked up from germline, CDR1 is ENHRY and CDR2 is SYGVKD. V lost 7 bases, J lost 0 bases, and 16 bases lay in between.

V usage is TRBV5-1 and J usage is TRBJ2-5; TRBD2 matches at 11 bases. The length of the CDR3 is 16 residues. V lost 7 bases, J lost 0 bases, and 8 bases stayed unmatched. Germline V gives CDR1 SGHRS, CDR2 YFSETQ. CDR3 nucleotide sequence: TGCGCCAGCCAAGGACTAGCGGGCCCGTACCAAGAGACCCAGTACTTC. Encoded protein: CASQGLAGPYQETQYF.

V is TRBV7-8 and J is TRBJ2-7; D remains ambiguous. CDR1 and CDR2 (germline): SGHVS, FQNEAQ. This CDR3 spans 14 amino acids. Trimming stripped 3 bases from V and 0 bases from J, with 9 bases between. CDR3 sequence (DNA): TGTGCCAGCAGCTTGTTAGCTGACTCCTACGAGCAGTACTTC. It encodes CASSLLADSYEQYF.

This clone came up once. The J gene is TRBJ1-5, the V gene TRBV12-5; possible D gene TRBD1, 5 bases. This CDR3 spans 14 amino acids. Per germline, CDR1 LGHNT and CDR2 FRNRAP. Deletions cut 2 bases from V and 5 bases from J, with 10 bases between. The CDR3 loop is CASGLSGGYQPQHF. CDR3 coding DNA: TGTGCTAGTGGTTTGTCGGGGGGTTATCAGCCCCAGCATTTT. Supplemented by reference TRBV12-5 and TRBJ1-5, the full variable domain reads DARVTQTPRHKVTEMGQEVTMRCQPILGHNTVFWYRQTMMQGLELLAYFRNRAPLDDSGMPKDRFSAEMPDATLATLKIQPSEPRDSAVYFCASGLSGGYQPQHFGDGTRLSIL.

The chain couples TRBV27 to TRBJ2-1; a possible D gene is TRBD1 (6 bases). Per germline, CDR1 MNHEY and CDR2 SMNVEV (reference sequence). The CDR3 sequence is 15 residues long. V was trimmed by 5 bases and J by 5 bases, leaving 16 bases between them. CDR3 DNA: TGTGCCAGCAGTCCATACCTTACAGGGAACAATGAGCAGTTCTTC. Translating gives CASSPYLTGNNEQFF.

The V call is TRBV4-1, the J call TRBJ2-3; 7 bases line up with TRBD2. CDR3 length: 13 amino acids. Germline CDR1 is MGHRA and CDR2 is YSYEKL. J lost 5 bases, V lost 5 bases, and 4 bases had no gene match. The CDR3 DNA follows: TGCGCCAGCAGCTACTCTAGCGGAGATACGCAGTATTTT. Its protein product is CASSYSSGDTQYF.

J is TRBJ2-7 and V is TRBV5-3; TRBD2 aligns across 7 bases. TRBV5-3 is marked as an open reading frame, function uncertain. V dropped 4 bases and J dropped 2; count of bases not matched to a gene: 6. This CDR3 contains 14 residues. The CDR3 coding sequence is TGTGCCAGAAGCCAACTAGCGACCCCCTACGAGCAGTACTTC. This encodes CARSQLATPYEQYF.

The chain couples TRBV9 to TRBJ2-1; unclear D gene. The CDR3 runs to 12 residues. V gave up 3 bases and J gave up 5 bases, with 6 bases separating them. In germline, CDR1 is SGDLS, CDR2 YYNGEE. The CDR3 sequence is CASSDPNNEQFF. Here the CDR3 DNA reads TGTGCCAGCAGCGACCCTAACAATGAGCAGTTCTTC.

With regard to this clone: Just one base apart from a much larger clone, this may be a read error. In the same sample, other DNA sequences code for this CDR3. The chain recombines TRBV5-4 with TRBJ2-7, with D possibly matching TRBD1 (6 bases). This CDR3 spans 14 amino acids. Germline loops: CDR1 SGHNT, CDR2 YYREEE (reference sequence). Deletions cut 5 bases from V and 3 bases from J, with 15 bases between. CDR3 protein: CASSGSGQIYEQYF. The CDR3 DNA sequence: TGTGCCAGCAGTGGAAGCGGACAGATCTACGAGCAGTACTTC.

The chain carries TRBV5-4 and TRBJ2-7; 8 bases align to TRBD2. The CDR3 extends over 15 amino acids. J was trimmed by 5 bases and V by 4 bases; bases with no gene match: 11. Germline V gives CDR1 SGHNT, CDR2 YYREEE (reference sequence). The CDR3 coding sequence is TGTGCCAGCAGCGTCAAGCGGGAGATTCCCCACGAGCAGTACTTC. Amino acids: CASSVKREIPHEQYF.

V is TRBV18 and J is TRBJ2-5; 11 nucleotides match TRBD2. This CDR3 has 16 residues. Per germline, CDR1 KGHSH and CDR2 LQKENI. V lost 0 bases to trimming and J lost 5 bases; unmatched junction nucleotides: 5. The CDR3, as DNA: TGTGCCAGCTCACCACCGCTAGCGGGAGGCGATGAGACCCAGTACTTC. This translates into CASSPPLAGGDETQYF. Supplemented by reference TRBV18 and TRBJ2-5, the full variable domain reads NAGVMQNPRHLVRRRGQEARLRCSPMKGHSHVYWYRQLPEEGLKFMVYLQKENIIDESGMPKERFSAEFPKEGPSILRIQQVVRGDSAAYFCASSPPLAGGDETQYFGPGTRLLVL.

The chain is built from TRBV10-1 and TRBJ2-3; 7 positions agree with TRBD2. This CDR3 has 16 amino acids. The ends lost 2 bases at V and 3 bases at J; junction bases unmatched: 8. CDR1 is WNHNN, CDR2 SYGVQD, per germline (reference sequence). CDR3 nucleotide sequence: TGCGCCAGCAGTGAGACCGGACTAGACCTAACAGATACGCAGTATTTT. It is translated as CASSETGLDLTDTQYF.

CDR3 coding DNA: TGCGCCAGCAGCCAAGAATCCCTCAGGGTCAACTCTGGAAACACCATATATTTT. It is translated as CASSQESLRVNSGNTIYF. The chain couples TRBV4-1 to TRBJ1-3; possible D gene TRBD1, 5 bases. The CDR3 is made up of 18 amino acids. Between the trimmed V and J ends, which lost 0 bases and 0 bases, there was a span of 15 bases. Germline CDR1 reads MGHRA; CDR2 reads YSYEKL.

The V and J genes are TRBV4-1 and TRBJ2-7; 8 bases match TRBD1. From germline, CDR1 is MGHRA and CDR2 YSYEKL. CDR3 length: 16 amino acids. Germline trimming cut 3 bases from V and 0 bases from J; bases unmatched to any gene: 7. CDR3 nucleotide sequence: TGCGCCAGCAGCCACCCCCGGGACAGGAGCTCCTACGAGCAGTACTTC. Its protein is CASSHPRDRSSYEQYF.

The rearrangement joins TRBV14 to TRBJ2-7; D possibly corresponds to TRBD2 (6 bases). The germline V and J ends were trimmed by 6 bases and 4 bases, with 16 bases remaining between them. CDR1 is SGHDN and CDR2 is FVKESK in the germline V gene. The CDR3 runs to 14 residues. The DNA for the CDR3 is TGTGCCAGCAGTTATGATAGCGGATCTTACGAGCAGTACTTC. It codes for CASSYDSGSYEQYF.

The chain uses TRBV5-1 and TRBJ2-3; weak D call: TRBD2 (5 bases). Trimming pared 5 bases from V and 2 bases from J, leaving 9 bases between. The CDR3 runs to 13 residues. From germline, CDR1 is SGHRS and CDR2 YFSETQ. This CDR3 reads CASRVEDTDTQYF. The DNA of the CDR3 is TGCGCCAGCAGGGTGGAGGACACAGATACGCAGTATTTT.

CDR3: CATSRAGTSTDTQYF. The CDR3 region has the DNA TGTGCCACCAGCAGAGCAGGGACTAGCACAGATACGCAGTATTTT. The V gene is TRBV15, the J gene TRBJ2-3, with D tentatively TRBD2 (6 bases). V lost 1 base and J 0 bases, leaving 8 bases between the germline ends. There are 15 residues in the CDR3. Germline CDR1 LNHNV, CDR2 YYDKDF (reference sequence).

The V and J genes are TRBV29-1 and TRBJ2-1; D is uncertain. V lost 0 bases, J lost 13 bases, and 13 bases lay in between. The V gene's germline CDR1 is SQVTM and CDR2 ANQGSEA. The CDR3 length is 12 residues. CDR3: CSVEEMNGYQFF. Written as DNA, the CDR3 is TGCAGCGTTGAAGAGATGAACGGTTATCAGTTCTTC.

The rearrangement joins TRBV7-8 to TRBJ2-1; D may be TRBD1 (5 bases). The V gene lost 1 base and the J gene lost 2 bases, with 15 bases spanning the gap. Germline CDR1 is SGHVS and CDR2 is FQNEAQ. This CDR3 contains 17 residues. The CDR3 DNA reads TGTGCCAGCAGCTTAGAAGATTGGGGCAGGCCCTACAATGAGCAGTTCTTC. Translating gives CASSLEDWGRPYNEQFF.

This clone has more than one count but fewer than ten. In nucleotides, the CDR3 is TGTGCCAGCAGCGTAGACGGGAGACAGAACACCGGGGAGCTGTTTTTT. This encodes CASSVDGRQNTGELFF. J is TRBJ2-2 and V is TRBV9; a possible D gene is TRBD2 (6 bases). This CDR3 is 16 amino acids long. The V gene's germline CDR1 is SGDLS and CDR2 YYNGEE. With 0 bases removed from V and 1 base from J, the gap between germline ends came to 10 bases.

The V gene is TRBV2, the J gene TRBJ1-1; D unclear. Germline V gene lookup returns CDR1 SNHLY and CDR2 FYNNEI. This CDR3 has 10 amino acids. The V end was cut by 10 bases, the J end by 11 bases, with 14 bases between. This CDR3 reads CANPVGGAFF. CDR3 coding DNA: TGTGCCAATCCAGTCGGAGGGGCTTTCTTT.

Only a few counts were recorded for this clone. DNA of the CDR3: TGTGCCAGCAGCCACTCCTACGAGCAGTACTTC. Translation: CASSHSYEQYF. V usage is TRBV11-2 and J usage is TRBJ2-7; D is undetermined. The germline V gene encodes CDR1 SGHAT and CDR2 FQNNGV. The germline V and J ends were trimmed by 5 bases and 0 bases, with 2 bases remaining between them. The CDR3 contains 11 residues.

The chain's CDR3 is CASSYGQGGYEQYF. Written as DNA, the CDR3 is TGTGCCAGCAGCTATGGACAGGGGGGCTACGAGCAGTACTTC. The rearrangement joins TRBV27 to TRBJ2-7; the match to TRBD1 covers 10 bases. V lost 6 bases to trimming and J lost 3 bases; unmatched junction nucleotides: 5. CDR3 length: 14 amino acids. Germline V gene data show CDR1 as MNHEY and CDR2 as SMNVEV (reference sequence).

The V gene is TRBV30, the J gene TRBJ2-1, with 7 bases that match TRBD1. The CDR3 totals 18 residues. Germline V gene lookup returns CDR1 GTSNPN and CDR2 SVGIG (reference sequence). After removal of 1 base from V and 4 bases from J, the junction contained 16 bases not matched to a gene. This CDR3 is CAWSAPLFRDRQYNEQFF. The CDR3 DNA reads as TGTGCCTGGAGTGCCCCCCTTTTCCGGGACAGACAGTACAATGAGCAGTTCTTC. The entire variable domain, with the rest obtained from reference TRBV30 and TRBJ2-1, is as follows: SQTIHQWPATLVQPVGSPLSLECTVEGTSNPNLYWYRQAAGRGLQLLFYSVGIGQISSEVPQNLSASRPQDRQFILSSKKLLLSDSGFYLCAWSAPLFRDRQYNEQFFGPGTRLTVL.

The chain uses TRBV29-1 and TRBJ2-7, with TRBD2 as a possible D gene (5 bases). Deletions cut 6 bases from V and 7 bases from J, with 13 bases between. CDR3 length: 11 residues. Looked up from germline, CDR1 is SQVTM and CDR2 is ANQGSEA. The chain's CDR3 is CSVGVLGEQYF. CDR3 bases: TGCAGCGTCGGGGTTTTGGGGGAGCAGTACTTC.

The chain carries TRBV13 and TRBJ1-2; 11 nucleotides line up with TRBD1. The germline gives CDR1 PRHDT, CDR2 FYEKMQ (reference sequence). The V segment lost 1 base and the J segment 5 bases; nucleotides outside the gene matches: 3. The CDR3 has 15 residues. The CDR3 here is CASSLAGQGAYGYTF. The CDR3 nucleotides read TGTGCCAGCAGCTTAGCCGGACAGGGGGCATATGGCTACACCTTC.